Listed below are T cell receptor beta chains from one sample, sequenced in a study of blood T cell repertoires in COVID-19. Sequenced by immunoSEQ multiplex PCR; TCRdb stores in-frame clones only, minus some. The table includes about 59,000 clones, about 84% detected once. The sequencing sample was made of peripheral blood. The source of these receptors is a man aged 60 to 75 with acute or convalescent COVID-19. Both conserved end residues are part of each CDR3. D genes are given only for firm matches. Rows give clone size only sometimes, using once, few, many, or a class for an expanded clone.

>TRBD2|.|TRBJ2-1|TRBV20-1
TGCAGTGCTAGTTCCCGACTAGCGGTCTACAATGAGCAGTTCTTC
CSASSRLAVYNEQFF
>TRBD1|.|TRBJ1-2|TRBV18
TGTGCCAGCTCAAGGGAGTTTACAGGGGGCAGCTATGGCTACACCTTC
CASSREFTGGSYGYTF
>.|.|TRBJ1-2|TRBV19
TGTGCCAGTAGTATGCCCCCCCTCGGGGTATATGGCTACACCTTC
CASSMPPLGVYGYTF
>TRBD1|.|TRBJ1-6|TRBV13
TGTGCCAGCAGCACTAGACAGGGGAATTCACCCCTCCACTTT
CASSTRQGNSPLHF
>.|.|TRBJ1-6|TRBV30
TGTGCCTGGGGGGAGGCTTATAATTCACCCCTCCACTTT
CAWGEAYNSPLHF
>.|.|TRBJ2-3|TRBV4-1
TGCGCCAGCAGCCAAGGGGGGCGGACTTCCCTTATTACAGATACGCAGTATTTT
CASSQGGRTSLITDTQYF
>TRBD2|.|TRBJ2-3|TRBV5-6
TGTGCCAGCAGCGCAGCGGGGGCCCTATCAGATACGCAGTATTTT
CASSAAGALSDTQYF
>.|.|TRBJ1-6|TRBV28
TGTGCCAGCAGTTCGGTCTCCTATAATTCACCCCTCCACTTT
CASSSVSYNSPLHF
>TRBD1|.|TRBJ1-3|TRBV5-6
TGTGCCAGCAGCATAGGGCCGGGGACAGCGAACGGAAACACCATATATTTT
CASSIGPGTANGNTIYF
>.|.|TRBJ1-5|TRBV2
TGTGCCAGCAGCGACAGCCATAGCAATCAGCCCCAGCATTTT
CASSDSHSNQPQHF
>.|.|TRBJ2-1|TRBV12-3/TRBV12-4
TGTGCCAGCAGTTTAGGGCTAGCGATTGAGCAGTTCTTC
CASSLGLAIEQFF
>.|.|TRBJ2-5|TRBV7-2
TGTGCCAGCAGCTTTGGTGTTACTAGCATGGGTCGGGAGACCCAGTACTTC
CASSFGVTSMGRETQYF
>.|.|TRBJ2-1|TRBV7-3
TGTGCCAGCAACTTAGCGGCGAGCTCCTACAATGAGCAGTTCTTC
CASNLAASSYNEQFF
>TRBD2|.|TRBJ2-5|TRBV9
TGTGCCAGCAGCGAGGGGACTAGCGTTCTCGAGACCCAGTACTTC
CASSEGTSVLETQYF
>.|.|TRBJ1-6|TRBV9
TGTGCCAGCAGCGTAGGACAGTATAATTCACCCCTCCACTTT
CASSVGQYNSPLHF
>.|.|TRBJ1-5|TRBV27
TGTGCCAGCAGTTCGCTCTCCTCCCGGGAAGGTAGCAATCAGCCCCAGCATTTT
CASSSLSSREGSNQPQHF
>.|.|TRBJ1-1|TRBV6-1
TGTGCCAGCAGTGAGGCCACAACGACTGAAGCTTTCTTT
CASSEATTTEAFF
>TRBD1|.|TRBJ2-7|TRBV28
TGTGCCAGCCGGACAGGGACCTACGAGCAGTACTTC
CASRTGTYEQYF
>TRBD1|.|TRBJ2-3|TRBV18
TGTGCCAGCTCACCCACAGGGGGTCACACAGATACGCAGTATTTT
CASSPTGGHTDTQYF
>.|.|TRBJ2-5|TRBV29-1
TGCAGCGTTGAGGTCGGGTCTGGAGAGACCCAGTACTTC
CSVEVGSGETQYF
>.|.|TRBJ2-7|TRBV27
TGTGCCAGCAGGACCGGGACTGGCAGCGAGCAGTACTTC
CASRTGTGSEQYF
>.|.|TRBJ2-2|TRBV4-2
TGTGCCAGCAGCCAAGAGGGCCATTACACCGGGGAGCTGTTTTTT
CASSQEGHYTGELFF
>TRBD1|.|TRBJ1-2|TRBV19
TGTGCCAGTAGCGTCGACAGGGAAAGCGGCTACACCTTC
CASSVDRESGYTF
>TRBD1|few|TRBJ1-1|TRBV10-1
TGCGCCAGCAGTTCAGGGGGCTTGAACACTGAAGCTTTCTTT
CASSSGGLNTEAFF
>TRBD2|.|TRBJ2-5|TRBV7-3
TGTGCCAGCAGCTTAAACGGGGGGGCCCGAGAGACCCAGTACTTC
CASSLNGGARETQYF
>TRBD1|.|TRBJ1-2|TRBV19
TGTGCCACCAAAGGACAGGGTGTAGACTATGGCTACACCTTC
CATKGQGVDYGYTF
>TRBD1|.|TRBJ1-2|TRBV4-1
TGCGCCAGCAGCCAAGATCAGGACAGGGGGGGCTACACCTTC
CASSQDQDRGGYTF
>TRBD1|.|TRBJ2-2|TRBV11-2
TGTGCCAGCAGCTCCTTGCAGGGGGCCGGGGAGCTGTTTTTT
CASSSLQGAGELFF
>.|.|TRBJ1-4|TRBV6-5
TGTGCCAGCAGTTACAGGGGTGGGGCTAATGAAAAACTGTTTTTT
CASSYRGGANEKLFF
>.|.|TRBJ1-1|TRBV19
TGTGCCAGTAGTATGGGAGGGGGGGCGAATACAAAAGAAGCTTTCTTT
CASSMGGGANTKEAFF
>TRBD2|.|TRBJ2-3|TRBV15
TGTGCCACCAGCAGAGATCAAGCGGGATTGACGCAGTATTTT
CATSRDQAGLTQYF
>TRBD2|few|TRBJ2-3|TRBV6-5
TGTGCCAGCAACGAGCGGGGGGCCCGCACAGATACGCAGTATTTT
CASNERGARTDTQYF
>.|.|TRBJ2-5|TRBV27
TGTGCCAGCAGTCGGGTAGGCGTCGAGACCCAGTACTTC
CASSRVGVETQYF
>.|.|TRBJ2-3|TRBV19
TGTGCCAGTAGGAACGCTCATGAGCGGAGCACAGATACGCAGTATTTT
CASRNAHERSTDTQYF
>.|.|TRBJ2-5|TRBV29-1
TGCAGCGCGGGACTGGAGCAAGAGACCCAGTACTTC
CSAGLEQETQYF
>TRBD1|.|TRBJ1-1|TRBV19
TGTGCCAGTACCAAGACGACAGGGGTCAACACTGAAGCTTTCTTT
CASTKTTGVNTEAFF
>TRBD1|.|TRBJ2-1|TRBV11-2
TGTGCCAGCAGCCGTGACAGGGGTACAGGGAATGAGCAGTTCTTC
CASSRDRGTGNEQFF
>TRBD2|.|TRBJ2-6|TRBV13
TGTGCCAGTCGCGGGGGGCGTTCTTTCTCTGGGGCCAACGTCCTGACTTTC
CASRGGRSFSGANVLTF
>.|.|TRBJ1-2|TRBV12-2
TGTGCAAGTCGCTTAGCGACGGAGACTGTCTATGGCTACACCTTC
CASRLATETVYGYTF
>TRBD1|.|TRBJ2-1|TRBV6-2/TRBV6-3
TGTGCCAGCAGTGACCGGACAGGGACCTACAATGAGCAGTTCTTC
CASSDRTGTYNEQFF
>.|.|TRBJ1-6|TRBV6-5
TGTGCCAGCAGTTATGCAGGGAATGGGTCACCCCTCCACTTT
CASSYAGNGSPLHF
>TRBD1|.|TRBJ2-1|TRBV7-9
TGTGCCAGCAGCCCCCCATACAGGGGGCGGGCCTACAATGAGCAGTTCTTC
CASSPPYRGRAYNEQFF